This record concerns one TCR beta chain sequence. What it recognizes is unknown. This specimen includes other DNA sequences encoding the same CDR3. Sequencing was performed with immunoSEQ multiplex PCR; in TCRdb, only in-frame clones are kept and a portion is missing. Here the sample spans about 150,000 clones, 89% being singletons. This sample is drawn from a study of T cell responses to AZD1222 COVID-19 vaccine. The J segment lost 6 bases and the V segment lost 6 bases, leaving 6 bases of the junction unmatched. CDR3 length: 13 residues. Germline lookup yields CDR1 MNHEY and CDR2 SVGEGT. Study observations and caveats: Spike was spanned by vaccine-associated CD4 TCRs, which were dominant at 160-218 and 743-854. Unmutated variant regions are reportedly targeted by nearly half of spike-specific TCRs. Spike-specific TCR depth and breadth grew after two AZD1222 doses. Donors skewed white British and female; clonal diversity was possibly underestimated.

The starting material was peripheral blood, obtained on day 0 of AZD1222 vaccination. The sequence came from an adult in good health. V usage is TRBV6-2 or TRBV6-3 and J usage is TRBJ1-2, with 8 bases lining up with TRBD1. CDR3 coding DNA: TGTGCCAGCAGCTCTAGGACAGGGAATGGCTACACCTTC. This sequence encodes CASSSRTGNGYTF.